In its sample, the clone carrying this TCR beta chain was seen a few times. Its antigen is undetermined. This sample was included in a study of T-cell memory formation after mild COVID-19. Germline loops: CDR1 SGHVS, CDR2 FNYEAQ. The length of the CDR3 is 12 residues. V lost 5 bases, J lost 8 bases, and 7 bases lay in between. Broader study findings: Contracting CD4+ clones sat mainly in CM and EM; CD8+ in EMRA. From day 15 to 85, contracting clones were balanced between CD4 and CD8, whereas later expanders leaned toward CD4+. Memory from before infection featured some responding clones, which suggests cross-reactive memory joined.

After 5'RACE with constant-segment primers, TCR alpha and TCR beta cDNA libraries carrying sample barcodes and UMIs were obtained. TCRdb reprocessed the 5' RACE reads with MiXCR, giving one entry per CDR3 protein. The sample consists of 190,000 or so distinct CDR3 sequences, around a fifth of them appearing once. This receptor was taken from an adult woman who had mild COVID-19 (a few samples of this study predate the infection). Cell type and time point are not known. Sequenced input: PBMCs or a T cell subset sorted from them (not recorded which). The chain is built from TRBV7-6 and TRBJ1-6, with no clear D. DNA for the CDR3: TGTGCCAGCAGCCCGCCGGATTCACCCCTCCACTTT. Its protein is CASSPPDSPLHF.